This T cell receptor beta chain was retrieved from a study of cytotoxic CD8 clonotypes in ibrutinib-treated CLL. Background on the study: Patients: over 9 relapsed/refractory, approximately 14 treatment-naive, roughly 17 IGHV unmutated. Partial responders about 25, complete 2; roughly 12 progressed and around 15 stayed in remission by median around 71 months. Notes on the study in general: Public clonotypes showed up rarely, and on treatment they shrank or held steady.

About this clone: Its antigen is not identified.

Target depth was 1 in 200,000 to 1 in 1 million T cells, about 10x per clonotype. Measured with immunoSEQ multiplex PCR; TCRdb has only the in-frame clones, and not every one. Of tens of thousands of clones in the sample, 60% to 75% are singletons; the top ten hold around 13%. The CDR3 loop spans 15 amino acids. Germline V gives CDR1 SGHDT, CDR2 YYEEEE. The V end lost 4 bases, the J end lost 8 bases, and 18 bases lay between the germline ends. The source is a human donor with chronic lymphocytic leukemia. The chain joins TRBV5-6 to TRBJ1-4; possible D gene TRBD1, 6 bases. Specimen: PBMCs, collected after 12 months of ibrutinib treatment. CDR3 sequence (DNA): TGTGCCAGCAGCACTGTGGGGGGCAGGCGAGAAAAACTGTTTTTT. This codes for CASSTVGGRREKLFF.